The text below deals with one TCR beta chain. The authors' processing: It was from reference gene primer amplification that nucleated cell counts were estimated. Assay used: immunoSEQ multiplex PCR; TCRdb lists only in-frame clones, some missing. The V and J calls and clone size are taken from that table; D and trimming were inferred from the DNA. The sample records tens of thousands of clones, roughly 90% being singletons. The V and J ends lost 8 bases and 3 bases, in that order; junction bases with no gene match: 7. The germline V gene has CDR1 GTSNPN and CDR2 SVGIG (reference sequence). This CDR3 has 13 amino acids. This sample was taken from a study of blood T cell repertoires in COVID-19. Whole-study context: Sites in the United States, Italy and Spain provided acute and convalescent COVID-19 samples. PBMCs, B-cell-depleted T cells, or T cells were the source of the cDNA or gDNA that made up the material.

This receptor was obtained from an elderly man with acute or convalescent COVID-19. The sequenced sample consisted of peripheral blood. This chain uses TRBV30 with TRBJ2-7; 10 nucleotides align to TRBD1. The CDR3 DNA follows: TGTGCCGGGACGGGGGACAGGGGCTACGAGCAGTACTTC. It codes for CAGTGDRGYEQYF.